This TCR beta chain was identified during a study of CD8+ T cells in alopecia areata. Whole-study findings and limits: There were many expanded lesional clones persisting in scalp and blood during tofacitinib. Normal scalp showed lower clonality than lesional scalp, especially alopecia totalis/universalis.

Treatment here: oral pan-JAK inhibitor, 5-10 mg twice daily. Peripheral blood, together with lesional scalp punch biopsies, was collected from alopecia areata patients. Notes on this clone: Its specificity is not known.

The authors extracted RNA and reverse transcribed it into cDNA as the sequencing template. Generated by immunoSEQ multiplex PCR, the TCRdb table keeps only in-frame clones and is missing some. The sample includes fewer than 250,000 clones, 35% to 40% of them seen just once. V lost 4 bases and J 1 base, leaving 14 bases between the germline ends. Germline V gene data show CDR1 as SGHRS and CDR2 as YFSETQ. CDR3 size: 15 residues. Source: CD4+ T cells sorted from blood, taken at approximately week 31, from a patient treated with tofacitinib. V usage is TRBV5-1 and J usage is TRBJ1-1; no firm D call. This clonotype was sampled from a human donor with alopecia areata. In DNA form, the CDR3 reads TGCGCCAGCAGCCCAATTCCGGGCCAGAACACTGAAGCTTTCTTT. Translating it yields CASSPIPGQNTEAFF.